This T cell receptor (beta chain) comes out of a study of cytomegalovirus exposure and HLA in healthy donors. The PCR had 60 Vbeta and 13 Jbeta primers. The assay was immunoSEQ multiplex PCR, and TCRdb's table has in-frame clones only and misses some. The table shows about 150,000 clones, with roughly four fifths occurring only once. This CDR3 region has 14 residues. The germline V gene has CDR1 MRHNA and CDR2 SNTAGT. The junction had 3 bases not matched to a gene; V was cut back by 4 bases and J by 4 bases. This rearrangement joins TRBV6-4 to TRBJ2-3; 9 nucleotides align to TRBD2. Material for sequencing was PBMCs. The TCR originated in a man between 18 and 29 years old in good health and CMV-seronegative. The CDR3: CASSVSGSADTQYF. CDR3 bases: TGTGCCAGCAGTGTTAGCGGGAGCGCAGATACGCAGTATTTT.